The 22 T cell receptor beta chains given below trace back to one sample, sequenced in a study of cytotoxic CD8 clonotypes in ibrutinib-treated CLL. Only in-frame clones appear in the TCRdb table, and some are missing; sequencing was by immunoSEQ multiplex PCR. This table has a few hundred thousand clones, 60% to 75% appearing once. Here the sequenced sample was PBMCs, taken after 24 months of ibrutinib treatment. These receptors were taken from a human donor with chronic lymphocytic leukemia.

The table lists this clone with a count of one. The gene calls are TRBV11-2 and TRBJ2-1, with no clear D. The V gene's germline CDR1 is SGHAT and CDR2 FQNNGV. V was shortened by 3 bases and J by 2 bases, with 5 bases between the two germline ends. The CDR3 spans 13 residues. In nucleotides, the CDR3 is TGTGCCAGCAGCTTCACCCCCTACAATGAGCAGTTCTTC. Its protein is CASSFTPYNEQFF. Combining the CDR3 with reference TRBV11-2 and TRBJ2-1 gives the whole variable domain EAGVAQSPRYKIIEKRQSVAFWCNPISGHATLYWYQQILGQGPKLLIQFQNNGVVDDSQLPKDRFSAERLKGVDSTLKIQPAKLEDSAVYLCASSFTPYNEQFFGPGTRLTVL.

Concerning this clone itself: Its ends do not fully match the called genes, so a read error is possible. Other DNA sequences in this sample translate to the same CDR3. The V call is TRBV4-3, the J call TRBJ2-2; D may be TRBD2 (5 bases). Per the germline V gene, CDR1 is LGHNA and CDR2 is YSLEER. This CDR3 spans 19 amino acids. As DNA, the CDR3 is TGCGCTAGCAGACGCATATCGGGGAACAGTGAGCAAAACACCGGGGAGCTGTTTTTT. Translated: CASRRISGNSEQNTGELFF.

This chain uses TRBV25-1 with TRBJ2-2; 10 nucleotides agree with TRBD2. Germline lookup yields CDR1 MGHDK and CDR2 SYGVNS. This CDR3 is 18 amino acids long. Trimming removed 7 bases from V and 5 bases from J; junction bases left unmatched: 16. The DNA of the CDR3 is TGTGCCAGCACCCAAGGAGCGGGAGGGCCTGCCGTAACCGGGGAGCTGTTTTTT. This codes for CASTQGAGGPAVTGELFF.

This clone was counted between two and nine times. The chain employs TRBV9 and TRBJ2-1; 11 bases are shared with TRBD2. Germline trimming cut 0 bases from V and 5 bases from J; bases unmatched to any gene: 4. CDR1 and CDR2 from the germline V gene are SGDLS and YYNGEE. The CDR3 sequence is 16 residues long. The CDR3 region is CASSVGVTSGNNEQFF. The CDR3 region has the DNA TGTGCCAGCAGCGTAGGAGTGACTAGCGGGAACAATGAGCAGTTCTTC. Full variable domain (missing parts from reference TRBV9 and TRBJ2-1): DSGVTQTPKHLITATGQRVTLRCSPRSGDLSVYWYQQSLDQGLQFLIQYYNGEERAKGNILERFSAQQFPDLHSELNLSSLELGDSALYFCASSVGVTSGNNEQFFGPGTRLTVL.

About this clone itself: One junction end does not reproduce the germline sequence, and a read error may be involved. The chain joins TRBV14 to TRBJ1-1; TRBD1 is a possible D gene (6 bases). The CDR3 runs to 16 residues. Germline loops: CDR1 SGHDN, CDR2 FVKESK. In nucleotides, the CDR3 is TGTGCCAGCAGCCAAGTCGTAGGTCAGGGGAACCCTGAAGCTTTCTTT. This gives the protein CASSQVVGQGNPEAFF. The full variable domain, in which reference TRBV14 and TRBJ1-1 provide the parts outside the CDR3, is EAGVTQFPSHSVIEKGQTVTLRCDPISGHDNLYWYRRVMGKEIKFLLHFVKESKQDESGMPNNRFLAERTGGTYSTLKVQPAELEDSGVYFCASSQVVGQGNPEAFFGQGTRLTVV.

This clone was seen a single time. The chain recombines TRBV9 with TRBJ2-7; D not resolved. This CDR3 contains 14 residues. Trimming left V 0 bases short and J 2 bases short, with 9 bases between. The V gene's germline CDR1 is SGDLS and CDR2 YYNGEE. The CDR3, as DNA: TGTGCCAGCAGCGTAGGTTCAGAAGCCTACGAGCAGTACTTC. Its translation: CASSVGSEAYEQYF.

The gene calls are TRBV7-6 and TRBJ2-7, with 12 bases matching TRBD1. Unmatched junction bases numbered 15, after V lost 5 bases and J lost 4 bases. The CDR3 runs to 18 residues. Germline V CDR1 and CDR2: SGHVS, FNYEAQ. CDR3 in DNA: TGTGCCAGCAGCGCCGGGACAGGGGGCCTCCAAACGTGGTACGAGCAGTACTTC. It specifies CASSAGTGGLQTWYEQYF.

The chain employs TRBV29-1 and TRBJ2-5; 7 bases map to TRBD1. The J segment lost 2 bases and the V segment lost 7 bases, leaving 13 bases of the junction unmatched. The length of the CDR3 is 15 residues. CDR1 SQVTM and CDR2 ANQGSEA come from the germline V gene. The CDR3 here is CSAKVTGTAQETQYF. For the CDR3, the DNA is TGCAGCGCTAAAGTTACCGGGACAGCTCAAGAGACCCAGTACTTC.

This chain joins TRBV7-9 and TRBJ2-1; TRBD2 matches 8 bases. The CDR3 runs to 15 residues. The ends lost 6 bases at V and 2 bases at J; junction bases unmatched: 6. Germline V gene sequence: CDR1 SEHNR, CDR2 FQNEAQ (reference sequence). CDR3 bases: TGTGCCAGCAGTATAGCGGGATCAACCTACAATGAGCAGTTCTTC. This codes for CASSIAGSTYNEQFF.

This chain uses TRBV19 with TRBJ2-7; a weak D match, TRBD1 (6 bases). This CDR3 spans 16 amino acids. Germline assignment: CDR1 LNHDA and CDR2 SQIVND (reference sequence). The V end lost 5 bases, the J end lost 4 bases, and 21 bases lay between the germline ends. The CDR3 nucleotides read TGTGCCAGTAGTTCAGAGACAGGAAAGGTGTTATACGAGCAGTACTTC. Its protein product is CASSSETGKVLYEQYF.

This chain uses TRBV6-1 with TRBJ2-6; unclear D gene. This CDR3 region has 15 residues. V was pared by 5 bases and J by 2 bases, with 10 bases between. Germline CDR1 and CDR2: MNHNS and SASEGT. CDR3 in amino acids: CASSRARAGANVLTF. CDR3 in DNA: TGTGCCAGCAGTAGGGCCCGGGCTGGGGCCAACGTCCTGACTTTC.

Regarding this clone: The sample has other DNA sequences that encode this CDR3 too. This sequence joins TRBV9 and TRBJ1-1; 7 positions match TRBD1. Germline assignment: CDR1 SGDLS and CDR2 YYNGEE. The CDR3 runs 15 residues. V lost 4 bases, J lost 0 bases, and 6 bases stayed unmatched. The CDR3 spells CASSPRGQLNTEAFF. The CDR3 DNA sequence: TGTGCCAGCAGCCCACGGGGACAGTTGAACACTGAAGCTTTCTTT.

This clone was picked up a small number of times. The CDR3 spells CASSSRDGRVEPQHF. The DNA of the CDR3 is TGTGCCAGCAGCTCACGGGACGGCCGAGTGGAGCCCCAGCATTTT. The rearrangement joins TRBV5-5 to TRBJ1-5; D might be TRBD1 (5 bases). Germline V gene sequence: CDR1 SGHKS, CDR2 YYEKEE (reference sequence). The germline V and J ends were trimmed by 3 bases and 8 bases, with 18 bases remaining between them. The CDR3 spans 15 residues.

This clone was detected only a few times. CDR3 amino acids: CASSPLLAGAGYNEQFF. CDR3 bases: TGTGCCAGCAGCCCCCTCTTAGCGGGAGCGGGATACAATGAGCAGTTCTTC. J is TRBJ2-1 and V is TRBV7-6; 9 nucleotides align to TRBD2. The CDR3 is 17 residues long. The junction had 12 bases not matched to a gene; V was cut back by 5 bases and J by 4 bases. CDR1 is SGHVS and CDR2 is FNYEAQ in the germline V gene. The full variable domain, rest sourced from reference TRBV7-6 and TRBJ2-1, is GAGVSQSPRYKVTKRGQDVALRCDPISGHVSLYWYRQALGQGPEFLTYFNYEAQQDKSGLPNDRFSAERPEGSISTLTIQRTEQRDSAMYRCASSPLLAGAGYNEQFFGPGTRLTVL.

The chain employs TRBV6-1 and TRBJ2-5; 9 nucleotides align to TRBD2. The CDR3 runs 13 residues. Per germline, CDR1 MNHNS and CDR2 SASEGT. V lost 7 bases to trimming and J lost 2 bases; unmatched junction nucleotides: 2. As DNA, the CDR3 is TGTGCCAGCAAGCGGGGGGATCAAGAGACCCAGTACTTC. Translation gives CASKRGDQETQYF.

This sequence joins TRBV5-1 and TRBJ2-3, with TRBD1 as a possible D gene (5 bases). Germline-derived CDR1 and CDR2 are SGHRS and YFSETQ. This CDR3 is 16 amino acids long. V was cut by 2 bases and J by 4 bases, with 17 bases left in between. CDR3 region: CASSFPRTWPPDTQYF. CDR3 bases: TGCGCCAGCAGCTTCCCGCGGACATGGCCCCCAGATACGCAGTATTTT. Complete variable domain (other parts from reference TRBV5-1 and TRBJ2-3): KAGVTQTPRYLIKTRGQQVTLSCSPISGHRSVSWYQQTPGQGLQFLFEYFSETQRNKGNFPGRFSGRQFSNSRSEMNVSTLELGDSALYLCASSFPRTWPPDTQYFGPGTRLTVL.

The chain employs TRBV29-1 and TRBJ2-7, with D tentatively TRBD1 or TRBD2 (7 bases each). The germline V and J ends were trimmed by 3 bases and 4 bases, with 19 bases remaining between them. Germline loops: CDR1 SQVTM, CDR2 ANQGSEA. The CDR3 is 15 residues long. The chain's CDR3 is CSVEIGRGREYEQYF. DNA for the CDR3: TGCAGCGTTGAGATTGGGAGGGGGCGCGAATACGAGCAGTACTTC.

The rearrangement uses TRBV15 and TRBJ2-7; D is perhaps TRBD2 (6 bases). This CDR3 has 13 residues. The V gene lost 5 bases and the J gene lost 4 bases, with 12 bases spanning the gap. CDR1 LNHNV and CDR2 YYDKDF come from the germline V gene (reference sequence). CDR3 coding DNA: TGTGCCACCAGCTTTGCCGGGAGTTACGAGCAGTACTTC. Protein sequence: CATSFAGSYEQYF.

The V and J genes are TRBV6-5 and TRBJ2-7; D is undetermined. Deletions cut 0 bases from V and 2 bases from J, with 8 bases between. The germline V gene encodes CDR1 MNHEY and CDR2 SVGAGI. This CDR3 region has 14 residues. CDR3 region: CASSYSSQTYEQYF. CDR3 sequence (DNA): TGTGCCAGCAGTTACTCAAGCCAGACCTACGAGCAGTACTTC.

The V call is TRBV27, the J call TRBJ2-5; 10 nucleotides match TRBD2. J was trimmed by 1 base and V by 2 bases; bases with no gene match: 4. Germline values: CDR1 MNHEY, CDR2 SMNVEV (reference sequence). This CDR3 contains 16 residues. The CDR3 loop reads CASSLHRTSGQETQYF. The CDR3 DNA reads TGTGCCAGCAGTTTACACCGGACTAGCGGCCAAGAGACCCAGTACTTC.

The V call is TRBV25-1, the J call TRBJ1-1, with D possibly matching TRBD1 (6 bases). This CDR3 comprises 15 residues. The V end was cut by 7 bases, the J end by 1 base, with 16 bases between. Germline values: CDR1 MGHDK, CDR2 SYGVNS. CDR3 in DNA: TGTGCCAGCAAGGGGGGATTGACGGCGAACACTGAAGCTTTCTTT. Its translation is CASKGGLTANTEAFF. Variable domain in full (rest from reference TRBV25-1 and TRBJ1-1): EADIYQTPRYLVIGTGKKITLECSQTMGHDKMYWYQQDPGMELHLIHYSYGVNSTEKGDLSSESTVSRIRTEHFPLTLESARPSHTSQYLCASKGGLTANTEAFFGQGTRLTVV.

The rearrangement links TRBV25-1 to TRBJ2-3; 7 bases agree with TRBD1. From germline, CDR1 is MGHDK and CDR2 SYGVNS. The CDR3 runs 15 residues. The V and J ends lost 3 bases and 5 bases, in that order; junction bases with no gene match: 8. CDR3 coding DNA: TGTGCCAGCAGTGACGTTACAGGGGCAGTAGATACGCAGTATTTT. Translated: CASSDVTGAVDTQYF.